The 11 T cell receptor beta chains listed next were all sequenced from one sample in a study of blood T cell repertoires in COVID-19. Assay: immunoSEQ multiplex PCR; the TCRdb copy retains only in-frame clones and omits some. The data show 250,000 to 300,000 clones, 86% seen once. The source material was peripheral blood. The receptors derive from a woman aged 25 to 39 with COVID-19, enrolled during active disease.

This rearrangement joins TRBV5-1 to TRBJ2-1; the match to TRBD1 covers 7 bases. The trim removed 4 bases at V and 7 bases at J, leaving 14 bases unmatched. This CDR3 is 16 amino acids long. Per the germline V gene, CDR1 is SGHRS and CDR2 is YFSETQ. CDR3: CASSKTGVRPLNEQFF. The CDR3 DNA reads TGCGCCAGCAGCAAAACAGGGGTTAGACCATTGAATGAGCAGTTCTTC.

The rearrangement uses TRBV5-5 and TRBJ1-2; maybe TRBD1 (6 bases). The CDR3 sequence is 15 residues long. V dropped 4 bases and J dropped 6 bases, with 19 bases sitting between them. Germline lookup yields CDR1 SGHKS and CDR2 YYEKEE (reference sequence). The CDR3 DNA follows: TGTGCCAGCAGCCCTGGGGGCGCCCGGGGACATGGCTACACCTTC. Translating it yields CASSPGGARGHGYTF.

V and J are TRBV9 and TRBJ2-3; D is unclear. This CDR3 has 15 residues. V was cut by 3 bases and J by 3 bases, with 14 bases left in between. From germline, CDR1 is SGDLS and CDR2 YYNGEE. The CDR3 DNA reads as TGTGCCAGCAGCGCCTCGACTCATCCGACAGATACGCAGTATTTT. Amino acid sequence: CASSASTHPTDTQYF.

This chain connects TRBV5-4 to TRBJ2-5; 8 bases are shared with TRBD1. V was pared by 4 bases and J by 7 bases, with 9 bases of the junction left unmatched. CDR1 is SGHNT and CDR2 is YYREEE in the germline V gene (reference sequence). There are 14 residues in the CDR3. CDR3 nucleotide sequence: TGTGCCAGCAGCCCTGGACAGGGCAGGGGGACCCAGTACTTC. Translation gives CASSPGQGRGTQYF.

V usage is TRBV19 and J usage is TRBJ1-1, with no clear D. V was shortened by 5 bases and J by 2 bases, with 12 bases between the two germline ends. Germline CDR1 and CDR2: LNHDA and SQIVND (reference sequence). The CDR3 runs to 14 residues. The CDR3 DNA reads as TGTGCCAGTAGTGAGTGGGCAGTAAACACTGAAGCTTTCTTT. It encodes CASSEWAVNTEAFF.

The genes are TRBV18 and TRBJ1-5; tentative D call: TRBD1 (5 bases). This CDR3 is built from 16 residues. CDR1 and CDR2 (germline): KGHSH, LQKENI. V lost 3 bases and J 7 bases, leaving 19 bases between the germline ends. CDR3: CASSPETSYSGQPQHF. The CDR3, as DNA: TGTGCCAGCTCACCGGAGACTTCCTACTCAGGGCAGCCCCAGCATTTT.

The V call is TRBV19, the J call TRBJ2-1; 11 bases align to TRBD2. The CDR3 is made up of 15 amino acids. CDR1 and CDR2 (germline): LNHDA, SQIVND (reference sequence). V was clipped by 2 bases and J by 12 bases; unmatched bases: 9. The DNA of the CDR3 is TGTGCCAGTAGTATAATTAGCGGGGGGGCCTCGGTGCAGTTCTTC. Its protein is CASSIISGGASVQFF.

This chain uses TRBV19 with TRBJ1-2; TRBD1 agrees at 9 bases. Germline CDR1 LNHDA, CDR2 SQIVND (reference sequence). The V gene end was trimmed by 6 bases and the J gene end by 4 bases; junction bases not matched to a gene: 9. This CDR3 spans 15 amino acids. DNA of the CDR3: TGTGCCAGTAGCCCCAACGGACAGGGGATCTATGGCTACACCTTC. Amino acid sequence: CASSPNGQGIYGYTF. Full variable domain (missing parts from reference TRBV19 and TRBJ1-2): DGGITQSPKYLFRKEGQNVTLSCEQNLNHDAMYWYRQDPGQGLRLIYYSQIVNDFQKGDIAEGYSVSREKKESFPLTVTSAQKNPTAFYLCASSPNGQGIYGYTFGSGTRLTVV.

This clone has only a few counts. This CDR3 reads CASSSHQRTGGGYGYTF. The CDR3 bases are TGTGCCAGCAGTTCCCACCAGCGCACGGGGGGTGGCTATGGCTACACCTTC. This rearrangement joins TRBV6-2 or TRBV6-3 to TRBJ1-2; D is possibly TRBD1 (5 bases). CDR1 and CDR2 from the germline V gene are MNHEY and SVGEGT. The CDR3 runs 17 residues. V lost 4 bases and J 4 bases, leaving 22 bases between the germline ends.

The J gene is TRBJ2-2, the V gene TRBV7-9; no clear D. CDR1 and CDR2 (germline): SEHNR, FQNEAQ (reference sequence). V was clipped by 1 base and J by 4 bases, with 7 bases between them. The CDR3 contains 14 residues. CDR3 sequence: CASSLGGATGELFF. The CDR3, as DNA: TGTGCCAGCAGCTTAGGCGGTGCCACCGGGGAGCTGTTTTTT. Full variable domain (remainder filled in from reference TRBV7-9 and TRBJ2-2): DTGVSQNPRHKITKRGQNVTFRCDPISEHNRLYWYRQTLGQGPEFLTYFQNEAQLEKSRLLSDRFSAERPKGSFSTLEIQRTEQGDSAMYLCASSLGGATGELFFGEGSRLTVL.

This rearrangement joins TRBV6-1 to TRBJ2-5; 15 positions match TRBD2. Germline CDR1 MNHNS, CDR2 SASEGT. The CDR3 loop spans 16 amino acids. The trim removed 4 bases at V and 4 bases at J, leaving 4 bases unmatched. CDR3 protein: CASSVQGLAGGETQYF. CDR3 nucleotide sequence: TGTGCCAGCAGTGTCCAGGGACTAGCGGGGGGAGAGACCCAGTACTTC.